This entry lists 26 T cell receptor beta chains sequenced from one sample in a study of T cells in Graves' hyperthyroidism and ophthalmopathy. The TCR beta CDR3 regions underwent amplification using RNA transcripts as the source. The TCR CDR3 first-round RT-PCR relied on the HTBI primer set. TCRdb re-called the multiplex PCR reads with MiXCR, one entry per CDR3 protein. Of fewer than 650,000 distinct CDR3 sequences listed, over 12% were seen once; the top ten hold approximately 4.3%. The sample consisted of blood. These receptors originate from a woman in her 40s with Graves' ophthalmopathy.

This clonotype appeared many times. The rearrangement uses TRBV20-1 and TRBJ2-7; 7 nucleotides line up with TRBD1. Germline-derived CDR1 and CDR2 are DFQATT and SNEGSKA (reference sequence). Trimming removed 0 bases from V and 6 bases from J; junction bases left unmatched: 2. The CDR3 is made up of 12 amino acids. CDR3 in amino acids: CSAREQGVEQYF. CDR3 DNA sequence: TGCAGTGCTAGAGAGCAGGGGGTCGAGCAGTACTTC.

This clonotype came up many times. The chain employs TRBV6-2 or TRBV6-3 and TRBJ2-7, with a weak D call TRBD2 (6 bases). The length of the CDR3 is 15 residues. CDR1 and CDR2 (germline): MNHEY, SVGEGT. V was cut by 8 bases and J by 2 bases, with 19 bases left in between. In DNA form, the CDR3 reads TGTGCCAGCCTCCTGGCGGGGCCGACTACCTACGAGCAGTACTTC. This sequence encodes CASLLAGPTTYEQYF.

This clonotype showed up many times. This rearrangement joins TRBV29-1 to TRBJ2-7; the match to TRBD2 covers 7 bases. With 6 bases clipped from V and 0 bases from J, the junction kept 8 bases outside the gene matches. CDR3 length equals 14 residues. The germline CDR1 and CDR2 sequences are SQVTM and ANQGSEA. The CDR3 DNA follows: TGCAGCGTCCGTCCAGGGACTAACTCCTACGAGCAGTACTTC. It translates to CSVRPGTNSYEQYF.

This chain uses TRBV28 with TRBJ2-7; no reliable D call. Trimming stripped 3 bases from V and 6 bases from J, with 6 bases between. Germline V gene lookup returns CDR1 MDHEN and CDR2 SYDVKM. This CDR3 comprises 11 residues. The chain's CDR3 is CASSFNSEQYF. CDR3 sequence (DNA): TGTGCCAGCAGTTTTAACTCCGAGCAGTACTTC. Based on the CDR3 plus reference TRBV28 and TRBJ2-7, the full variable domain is DVKVTQSSRYLVKRTGEKVFLECVQDMDHENMFWYRQDPGLGLRLIYFSYDVKMKEKGDIPEGYSVSREKKERFSLILESASTNQTSMYLCASSFNSEQYFGPGTRLTVT.

As DNA, the CDR3 is TGTGCCAGCAACCTCCTTCCGGGACAGGGCGAGGCCCAGCATTTT. Translating gives CASNLLPGQGEAQHF. The chain couples TRBV12-3 or TRBV12-4 to TRBJ1-5; 9 nucleotides line up with TRBD1. The CDR3 runs to 15 residues. J lost 11 bases, V lost 7 bases, and 15 bases had no gene match.

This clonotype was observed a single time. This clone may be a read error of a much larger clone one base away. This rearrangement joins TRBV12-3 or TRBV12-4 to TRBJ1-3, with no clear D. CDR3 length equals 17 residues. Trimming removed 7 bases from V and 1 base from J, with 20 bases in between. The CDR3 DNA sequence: TGTGCCAGCACATCCCTAGGGCAGGTAGTGTCTGGAAACACCATATATTTT. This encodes CASTSLGQVVSGNTIYF.

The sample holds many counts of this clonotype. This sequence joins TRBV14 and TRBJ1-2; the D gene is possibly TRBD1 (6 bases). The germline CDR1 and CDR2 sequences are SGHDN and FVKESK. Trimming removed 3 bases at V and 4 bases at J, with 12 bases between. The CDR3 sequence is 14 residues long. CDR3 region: CASSHTTGPYGYTF. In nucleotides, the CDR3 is TGTGCCAGCAGCCATACGACAGGACCCTATGGCTACACCTTC.

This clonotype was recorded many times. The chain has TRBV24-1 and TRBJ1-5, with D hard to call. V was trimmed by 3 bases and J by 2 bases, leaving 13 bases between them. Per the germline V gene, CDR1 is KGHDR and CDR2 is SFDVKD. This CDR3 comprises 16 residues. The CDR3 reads CATSDRGAGGNQPQHF. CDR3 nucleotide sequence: TGTGCCACCAGTGATCGGGGAGCCGGTGGCAATCAGCCCCAGCATTTT.

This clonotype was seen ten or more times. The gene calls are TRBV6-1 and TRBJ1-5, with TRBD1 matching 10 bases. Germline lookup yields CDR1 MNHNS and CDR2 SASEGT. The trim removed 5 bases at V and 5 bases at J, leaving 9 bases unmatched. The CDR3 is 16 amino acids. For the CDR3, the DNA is TGTGCCAGCAGTCAATCCCGGGACAGGGGTTATCAGCCCCAGCATTTT. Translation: CASSQSRDRGYQPQHF.

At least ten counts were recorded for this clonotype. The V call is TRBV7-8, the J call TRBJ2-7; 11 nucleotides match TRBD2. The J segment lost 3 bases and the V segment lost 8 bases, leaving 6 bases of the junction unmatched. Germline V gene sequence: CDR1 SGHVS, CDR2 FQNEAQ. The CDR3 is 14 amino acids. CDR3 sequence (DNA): TGTGCCAGCGTTCTACTAGCGGGAGTCTACGAGCAGTACTTC. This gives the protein CASVLLAGVYEQYF. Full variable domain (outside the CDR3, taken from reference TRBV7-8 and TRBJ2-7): GAGVSQSPRYKVAKRGQDVALRCDPISGHVSLFWYQQALGQGPEFLTYFQNEAQLDKSGLPSDRFFAERPEGSVSTLKIQRTQQEDSAVYLCASVLLAGVYEQYFGPGTRLTVT.

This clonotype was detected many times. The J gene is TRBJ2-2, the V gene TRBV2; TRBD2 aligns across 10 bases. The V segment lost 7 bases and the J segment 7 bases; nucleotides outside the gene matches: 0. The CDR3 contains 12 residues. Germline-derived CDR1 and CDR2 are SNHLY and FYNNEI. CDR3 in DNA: TGTGCCAGCACTAGCGGGAGCGGGGAGCTGTTTTTT. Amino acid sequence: CASTSGSGELFF.

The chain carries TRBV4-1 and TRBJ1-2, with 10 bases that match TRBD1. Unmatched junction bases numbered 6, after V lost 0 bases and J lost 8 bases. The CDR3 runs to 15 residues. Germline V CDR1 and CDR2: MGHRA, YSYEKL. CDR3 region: CASSQDYGTGDGYTF. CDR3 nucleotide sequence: TGCGCCAGCAGCCAAGATTACGGGACAGGGGACGGCTACACCTTC.

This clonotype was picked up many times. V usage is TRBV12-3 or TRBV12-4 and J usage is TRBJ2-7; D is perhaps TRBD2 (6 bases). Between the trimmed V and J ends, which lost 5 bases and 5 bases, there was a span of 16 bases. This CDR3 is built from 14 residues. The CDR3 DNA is TGTGCCAGCAGTCCCGAGGAGGGTGTCGACGAGCAGTACTTC. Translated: CASSPEEGVDEQYF.

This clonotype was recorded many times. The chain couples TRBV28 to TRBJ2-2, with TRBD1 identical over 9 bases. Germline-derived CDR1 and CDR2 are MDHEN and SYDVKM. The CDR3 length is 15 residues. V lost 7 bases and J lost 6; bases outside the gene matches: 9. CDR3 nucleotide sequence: TGTGCCAGCACCTCCGGGACAGGGACGTCCGGGGAGCTGTTTTTT. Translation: CASTSGTGTSGELFF.

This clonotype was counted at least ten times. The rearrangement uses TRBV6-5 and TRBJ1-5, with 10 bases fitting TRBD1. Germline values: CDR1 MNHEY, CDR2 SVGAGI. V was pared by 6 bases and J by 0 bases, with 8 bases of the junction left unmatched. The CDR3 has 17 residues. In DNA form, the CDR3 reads TGTGCCAGCAGGCGACAGGGGGCCTATTATAGCAATCAGCCCCAGCATTTT. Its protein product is CASRRQGAYYSNQPQHF.

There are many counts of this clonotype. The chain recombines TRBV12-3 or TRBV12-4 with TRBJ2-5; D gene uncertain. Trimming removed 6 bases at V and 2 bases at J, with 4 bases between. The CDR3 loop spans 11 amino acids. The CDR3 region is CASRSQETQYF. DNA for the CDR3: TGTGCCAGCAGATCACAAGAGACCCAGTACTTC.

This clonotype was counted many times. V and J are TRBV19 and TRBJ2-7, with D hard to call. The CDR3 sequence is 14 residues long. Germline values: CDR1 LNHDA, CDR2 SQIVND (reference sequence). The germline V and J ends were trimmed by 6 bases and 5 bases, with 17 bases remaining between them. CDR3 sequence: CASSRKSVSHEQYF. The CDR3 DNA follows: TGTGCCAGTAGCCGTAAGTCAGTGAGCCACGAGCAGTACTTC.

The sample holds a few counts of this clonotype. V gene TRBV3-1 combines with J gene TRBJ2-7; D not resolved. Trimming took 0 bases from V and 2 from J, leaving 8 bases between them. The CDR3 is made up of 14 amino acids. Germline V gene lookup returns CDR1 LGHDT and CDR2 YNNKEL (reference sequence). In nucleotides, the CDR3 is TGTGCCAGCAGCCAAGATAGAGACACCTACGAGCAGTACTTC. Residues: CASSQDRDTYEQYF.

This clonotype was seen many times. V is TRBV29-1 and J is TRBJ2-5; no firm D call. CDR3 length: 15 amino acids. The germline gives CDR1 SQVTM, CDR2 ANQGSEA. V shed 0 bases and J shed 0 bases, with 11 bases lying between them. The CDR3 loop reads CSVEEAGRYQETQYF. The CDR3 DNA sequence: TGCAGCGTTGAAGAAGCAGGCAGGTACCAAGAGACCCAGTACTTC.

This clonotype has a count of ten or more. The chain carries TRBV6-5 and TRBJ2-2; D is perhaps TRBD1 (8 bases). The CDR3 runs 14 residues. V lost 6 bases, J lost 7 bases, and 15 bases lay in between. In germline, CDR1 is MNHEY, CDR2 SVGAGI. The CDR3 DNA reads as TGTGCCAGCAGCTTTACAGGGGGGGGCGGGGAGCTGTTTTTT. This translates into CASSFTGGGGELFF.

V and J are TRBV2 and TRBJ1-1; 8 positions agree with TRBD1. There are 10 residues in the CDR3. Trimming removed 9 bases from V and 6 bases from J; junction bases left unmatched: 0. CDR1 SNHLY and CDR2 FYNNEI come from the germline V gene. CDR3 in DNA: TGTGCCAGACAGGGGGCTGAAGCTTTCTTT. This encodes CARQGAEAFF.

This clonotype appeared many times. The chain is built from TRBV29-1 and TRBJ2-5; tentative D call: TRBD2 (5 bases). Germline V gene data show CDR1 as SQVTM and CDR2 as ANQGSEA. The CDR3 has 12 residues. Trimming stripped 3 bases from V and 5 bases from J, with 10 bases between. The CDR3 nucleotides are TGCAGCGTTGACAGGACTGGGGAGACCCAGTACTTC. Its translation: CSVDRTGETQYF.

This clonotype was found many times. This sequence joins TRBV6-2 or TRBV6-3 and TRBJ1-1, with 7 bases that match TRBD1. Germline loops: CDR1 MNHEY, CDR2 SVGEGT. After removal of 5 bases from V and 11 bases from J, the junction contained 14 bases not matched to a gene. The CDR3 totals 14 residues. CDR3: CASSSQQGNRGAFF. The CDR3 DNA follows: TGTGCCAGCAGTAGCCAACAGGGGAACCGCGGGGCTTTCTTT.

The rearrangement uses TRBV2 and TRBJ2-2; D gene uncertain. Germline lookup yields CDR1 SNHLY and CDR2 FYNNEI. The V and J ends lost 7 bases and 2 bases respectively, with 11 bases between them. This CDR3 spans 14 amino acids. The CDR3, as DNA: TGTGCCAGCAAGTGGGTGGCCAACACCGGGGAGCTGTTTTTT. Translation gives CASKWVANTGELFF.

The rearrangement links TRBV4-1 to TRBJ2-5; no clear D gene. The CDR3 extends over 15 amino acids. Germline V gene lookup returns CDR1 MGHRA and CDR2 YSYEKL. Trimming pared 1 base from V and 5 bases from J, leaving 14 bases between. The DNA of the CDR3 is TGCGCCAGCAGCCAAGCCAGCAAGTTGGGGGAGACCCAGTACTTC. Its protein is CASSQASKLGETQYF.

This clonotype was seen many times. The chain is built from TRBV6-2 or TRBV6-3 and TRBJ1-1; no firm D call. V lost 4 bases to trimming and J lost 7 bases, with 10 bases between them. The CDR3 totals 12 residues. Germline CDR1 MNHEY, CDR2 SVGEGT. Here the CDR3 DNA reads TGTGCCAGCAGTTCCAACATCGGTGAAGCTTTCTTT. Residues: CASSSNIGEAFF.